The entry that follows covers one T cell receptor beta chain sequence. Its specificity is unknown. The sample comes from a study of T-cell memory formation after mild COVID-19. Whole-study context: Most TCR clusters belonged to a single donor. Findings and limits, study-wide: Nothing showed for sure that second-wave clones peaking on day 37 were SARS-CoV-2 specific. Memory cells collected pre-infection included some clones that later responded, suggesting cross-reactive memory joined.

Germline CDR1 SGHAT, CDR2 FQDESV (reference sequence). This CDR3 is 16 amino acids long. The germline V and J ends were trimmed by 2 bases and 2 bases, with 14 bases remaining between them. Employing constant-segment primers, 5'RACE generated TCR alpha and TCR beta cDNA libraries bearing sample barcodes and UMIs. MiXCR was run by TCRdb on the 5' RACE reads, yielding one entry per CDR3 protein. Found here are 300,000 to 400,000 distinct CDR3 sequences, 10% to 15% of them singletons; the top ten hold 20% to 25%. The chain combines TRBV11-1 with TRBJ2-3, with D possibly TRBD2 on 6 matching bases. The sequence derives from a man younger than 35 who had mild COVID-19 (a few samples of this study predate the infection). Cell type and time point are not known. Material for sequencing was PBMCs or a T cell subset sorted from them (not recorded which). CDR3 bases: TGTGCCAGCAGCTTATTCTTCGCGGGGACCACAGATACGCAGTATTTT. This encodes CASSLFFAGTTDTQYF.